This T cell receptor beta chain stems from a study of cytomegalovirus exposure and HLA in healthy donors. Study as a whole: A prior study identified approximately 120 million unique TCR beta sequences from about 179 million T cells. Points from the study as a whole: Certain indistinguishable V segments, among them TRBV6-2 and TRBV6-3, were excluded. Many donors shared some public TCRs, even though most TCR sequences were rare.

Note on this clone: Antigen unknown.

Germline-derived CDR1 and CDR2 are SGHAT and FQNNGV. The trim removed 5 bases at V and 0 bases at J, leaving 6 bases unmatched. The CDR3 consists of 17 residues. It was healthy bone marrow donors who served as donors. Researchers ran the PCR with 60 Vbeta and 13 Jbeta primers. The repertoire was sequenced with immunoSEQ multiplex PCR; TCRdb's copy has only in-frame clones and lacks some. The sample gives about 120,000 clones, more than 60% of which show up once; approximately 1.5% is in the top ten. Sequencing input: PBMCs. The V gene is TRBV11-2, the J gene TRBJ2-6, with 8 bases aligning to TRBD1. This clonotype was sampled from a man younger than 35 in good health and CMV-seronegative. The CDR3 region is CASSAGQAYSGANVLTF. CDR3 in DNA: TGTGCCAGCAGCGCGGGACAGGCGTACTCTGGGGCCAACGTCCTGACTTTC.